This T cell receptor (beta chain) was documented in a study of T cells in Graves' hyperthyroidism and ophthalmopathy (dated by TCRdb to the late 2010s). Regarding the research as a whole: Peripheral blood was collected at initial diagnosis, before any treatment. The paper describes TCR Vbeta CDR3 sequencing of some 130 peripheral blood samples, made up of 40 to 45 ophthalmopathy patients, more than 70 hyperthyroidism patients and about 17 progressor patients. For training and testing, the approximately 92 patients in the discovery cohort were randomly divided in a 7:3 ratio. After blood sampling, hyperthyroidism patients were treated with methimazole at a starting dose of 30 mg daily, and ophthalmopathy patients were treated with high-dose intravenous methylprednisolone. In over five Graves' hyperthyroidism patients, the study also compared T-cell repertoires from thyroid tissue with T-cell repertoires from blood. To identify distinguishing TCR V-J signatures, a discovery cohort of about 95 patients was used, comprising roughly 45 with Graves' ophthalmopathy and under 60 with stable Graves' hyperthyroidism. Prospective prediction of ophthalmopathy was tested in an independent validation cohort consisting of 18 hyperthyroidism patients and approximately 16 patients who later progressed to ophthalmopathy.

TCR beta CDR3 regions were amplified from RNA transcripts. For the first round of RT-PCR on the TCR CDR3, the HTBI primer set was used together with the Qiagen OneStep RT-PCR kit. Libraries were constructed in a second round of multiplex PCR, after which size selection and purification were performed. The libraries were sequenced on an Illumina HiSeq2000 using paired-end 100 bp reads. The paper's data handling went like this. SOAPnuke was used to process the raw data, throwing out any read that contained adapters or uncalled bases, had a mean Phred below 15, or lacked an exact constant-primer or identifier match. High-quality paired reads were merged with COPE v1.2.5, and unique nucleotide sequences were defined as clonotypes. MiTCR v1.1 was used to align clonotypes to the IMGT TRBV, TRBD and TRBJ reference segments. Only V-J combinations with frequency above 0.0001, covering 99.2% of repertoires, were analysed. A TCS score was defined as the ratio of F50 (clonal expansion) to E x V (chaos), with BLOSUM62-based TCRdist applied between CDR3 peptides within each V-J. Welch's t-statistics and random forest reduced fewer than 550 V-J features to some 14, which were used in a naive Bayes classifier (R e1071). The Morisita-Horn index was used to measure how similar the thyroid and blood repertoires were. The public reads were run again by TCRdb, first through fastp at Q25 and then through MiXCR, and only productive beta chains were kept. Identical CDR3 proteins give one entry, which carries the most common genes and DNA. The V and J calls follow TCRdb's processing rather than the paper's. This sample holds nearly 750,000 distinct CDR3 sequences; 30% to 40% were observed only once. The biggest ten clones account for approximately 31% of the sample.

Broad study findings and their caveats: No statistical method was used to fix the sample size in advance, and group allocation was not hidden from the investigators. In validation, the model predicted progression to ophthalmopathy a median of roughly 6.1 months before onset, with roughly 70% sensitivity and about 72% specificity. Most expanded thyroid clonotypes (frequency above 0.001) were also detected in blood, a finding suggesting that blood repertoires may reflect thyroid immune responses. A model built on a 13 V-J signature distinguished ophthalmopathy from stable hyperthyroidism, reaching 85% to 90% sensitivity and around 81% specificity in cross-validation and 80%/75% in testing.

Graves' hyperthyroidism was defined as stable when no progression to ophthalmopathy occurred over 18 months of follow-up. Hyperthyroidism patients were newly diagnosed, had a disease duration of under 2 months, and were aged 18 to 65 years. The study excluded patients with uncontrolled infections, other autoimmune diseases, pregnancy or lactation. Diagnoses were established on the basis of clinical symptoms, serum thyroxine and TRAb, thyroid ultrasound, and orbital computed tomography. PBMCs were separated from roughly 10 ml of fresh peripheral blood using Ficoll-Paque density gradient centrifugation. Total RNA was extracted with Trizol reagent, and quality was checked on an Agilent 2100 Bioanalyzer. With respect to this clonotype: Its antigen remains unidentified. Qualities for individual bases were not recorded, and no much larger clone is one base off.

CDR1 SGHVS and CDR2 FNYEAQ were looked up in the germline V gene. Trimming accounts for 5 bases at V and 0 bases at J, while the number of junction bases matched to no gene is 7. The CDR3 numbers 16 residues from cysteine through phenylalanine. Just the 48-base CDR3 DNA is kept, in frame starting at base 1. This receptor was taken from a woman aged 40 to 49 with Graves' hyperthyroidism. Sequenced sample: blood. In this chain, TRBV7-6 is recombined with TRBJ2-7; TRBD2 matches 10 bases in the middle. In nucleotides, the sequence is TGTGCCAGCAGCCAATACAGCGGGAGGGCCTCCTACGAGCAGTACTTC. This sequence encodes CASSQYSGRASYEQYF.